The 22 T cell receptor beta chains presented below share a single source sample, sequenced in a study of T-cell reconstitution after alpha-beta-depleted transplantation in children. Library preparation (for TCRbeta) was performed with unique molecular identifiers. TCRdb itself ran the PCR reads through MiXCR, one entry per CDR3 protein. The table shows 670,000 or so distinct CDR3 sequences, with around 13% occurring only once. The specimen comprised PBMCs, sampled before TCRalphabeta/CD19-depleted stem cell transplant. These receptors were collected from a girl aged 2 to 10 with congenital amegakaryocytic thrombocytopenia, due to receive a stem cell transplant.

In this sample, this clonotype turned up a few times. The chain couples TRBV12-3 or TRBV12-4 to TRBJ2-7; 7 positions agree with TRBD2. With 5 bases clipped from V and 4 bases from J, the junction kept 11 bases outside the gene matches. The CDR3 extends over 15 amino acids. CDR3 coding DNA: TGTGCCAGCAGTCCCGGACTAGGTCTACCTTACGAGCAGTACTTC. The encoded protein is CASSPGLGLPYEQYF.

This clonotype was counted at least ten times. J is TRBJ1-6 and V is TRBV28; D remains unclear. With 7 bases removed from V and 10 bases from J, the gap between germline ends came to 14 bases. This CDR3 is 13 amino acids long. The germline CDR1 and CDR2 sequences are MDHEN and SYDVKM. The CDR3 region is CASTIGGRSPLHF. CDR3 DNA sequence: TGTGCCAGCACCATTGGAGGCAGATCACCCCTCCACTTT.

Points on this clonotype: This could be a read error, since a much larger clone is one nucleotide away. The chain recombines TRBV5-1 with TRBJ1-5; 9 bases line up with TRBD1. Germline V gene data show CDR1 as SGHRS and CDR2 as YFSETQ. This CDR3 region has 15 residues. The CDR3 reads CASSRRDREDQPRHF. In DNA form, the CDR3 reads TGCGCCAGCAGCCGGAGGGACAGGGAAGATCAGCCCCGGCATTTT.

Of note for this clonotype: It is likely a read error, because the conserved phenylalanine at the end of the CDR3 is missing. The chain joins TRBV13 to TRBJ2-7; 8 bases align to TRBD1. Germline V gene sequence: CDR1 PRHDT, CDR2 FYEKMQ (reference sequence). The CDR3 covers 14 residues. V lost 5 bases, J lost 3 bases, and 6 bases stayed unmatched. CDR3 sequence: CASSGTGRIYEQYS. For the CDR3, the DNA is TGTGCCAGCAGCGGGACAGGTCGCATCTACGAGCAGTACTCC.

This clonotype was found many times. The chain has TRBV12-3 or TRBV12-4 and TRBJ1-1; 7 bases agree with TRBD1. The CDR3 extends over 15 amino acids. V shed 1 base, J shed 0 bases, and the junction held 2 bases outside the gene matches. CDR3 sequence: CASSLGGGLNTEAFF. CDR3 in DNA: TGTGCCAGCAGTTTAGGAGGGGGCCTGAACACTGAAGCTTTCTTT.

This clonotype was found a few times. The chain couples TRBV7-3 to TRBJ1-1; no clear D gene. Germline V gene sequence: CDR1 SGHTA, CDR2 FQGTGA. Trimming took off 0 bases at V and 0 bases at J, with 14 bases between the two ends. This CDR3 has 17 residues. This chain's CDR3 is CASSLTARGWVNTEAFF. CDR3 coding DNA: TGTGCCAGCAGCTTAACTGCCCGGGGTTGGGTGAACACTGAAGCTTTCTTT.

This clonotype was detected many times. The V and J genes are TRBV29-1 and TRBJ2-1; possibly TRBD2 for D (5 bases). This CDR3 spans 13 amino acids. Germline loops: CDR1 SQVTM, CDR2 ANQGSEA. V gave up 5 bases and J gave up 2 bases, with 10 bases separating them. The CDR3: CSVTGSTYNEQFF. The DNA of the CDR3 is TGCAGCGTTACGGGGTCCACCTACAATGAGCAGTTCTTC.

The chain carries TRBV7-2 and TRBJ2-7; TRBD2 matches 7 bases. The V gene's germline CDR1 is SGHTA and CDR2 FQGNSA. V shed 5 bases and J 0 bases; nucleotides not matched to a gene: 10. This CDR3 has 16 amino acids. CDR3 residues: CASSLMTSRTSYEQYF. Here the CDR3 DNA reads TGTGCCAGCAGCCTTATGACTAGCAGGACCTCCTACGAGCAGTACTTC.

As DNA, the CDR3 is TGTGCCTGGAACTACGACAGGGGGCCTTTAACCGGGGAGCTGTTTTTT. Translation gives CAWNYDRGPLTGELFF. The chain links TRBV30 to TRBJ2-2; TRBD1 matches 10 bases. V lost 4 bases and J lost 5; bases outside the gene matches: 10. This CDR3 has 16 residues. Germline V gene lookup returns CDR1 GTSNPN and CDR2 SVGIG (reference sequence). Using reference TRBV30 and TRBJ2-2 for the parts outside the CDR3, the full variable domain is SQTIHQWPATLVQPVGSPLSLECTVEGTSNPNLYWYRQAAGRGLQLLFYSVGIGQISSEVPQNLSASRPQDRQFILSSKKLLLSDSGFYLCAWNYDRGPLTGELFFGEGSRLTVL.

V usage is TRBV5-1 and J usage is TRBJ1-1; maybe TRBD1 (5 bases). Germline V gene lookup returns CDR1 SGHRS and CDR2 YFSETQ. The CDR3 contains 14 residues. V lost 1 base and J lost 6, with 13 bases in between. CDR3 amino acids: CASSLIVSGAEAFF. In DNA form, the CDR3 reads TGCGCCAGCAGCTTGATCGTTTCGGGGGCTGAAGCTTTCTTT.

This clonotype was recorded a few times. This chain uses TRBV15 with TRBJ2-7, with 10 nucleotides matching TRBD2. The CDR3 contains 14 residues. CDR1 is LNHNV, CDR2 YYDKDF, per germline (reference sequence). After removal of 4 bases from V and 4 bases from J, the junction contained 4 bases not matched to a gene. The DNA for the CDR3 is TGTGCCACCAGCACTGGGACTAGCGCATACGAGCAGTACTTC. Its translation is CATSTGTSAYEQYF. The full variable domain, rest sourced from reference TRBV15 and TRBJ2-7, is DAMVIQNPRYQVTQFGKPVTLSCSQTLNHNVMYWYQQKSSQAPKLLFHYYDKDFNNEADTPDNFQSRRPNTSFCFLDIRSPGLGDTAMYLCATSTGTSAYEQYFGPGTRLTVT.

This clonotype was detected ten times or more. V is TRBV20-1 and J is TRBJ2-7; D gene uncertain. There are 12 residues in the CDR3. Germline V gene lookup returns CDR1 DFQATT and CDR2 SNEGSKA (reference sequence). The ends were cut back, 1 base at V and 9 bases at J, with 13 bases in the middle. This CDR3 reads CSARVLGIGQYF. The CDR3 DNA sequence: TGCAGTGCTAGAGTTCTCGGCATCGGGCAGTACTTC.

There are many counts of this clonotype. The rearrangement joins TRBV12-3 or TRBV12-4 to TRBJ2-5; D might be TRBD1 (6 bases). V was trimmed by 5 bases and J by 3 bases, leaving 13 bases between them. The CDR3 has 14 amino acids. Here the CDR3 DNA reads TGTGCCAGCAGTACAGGGATCCTAAAAGAGACCCAGTACTTC. Translation gives CASSTGILKETQYF.

The rearrangement joins TRBV7-3 to TRBJ2-5; 13 bases fit TRBD2. CDR3 length equals 20 residues. From germline, CDR1 is SGHTA and CDR2 FQGTGA. V lost 4 bases to trimming and J lost 6 bases; unmatched junction nucleotides: 20. The CDR3 loop reads CASSSKPWTSGSFPGKTQYF. In DNA, the CDR3 is TGTGCCAGCAGCTCGAAACCCTGGACTAGCGGGAGTTTTCCCGGAAAGACCCAGTACTTC.

This clonotype was counted a few times. V gene TRBV20-1 combines with J gene TRBJ2-2; tentatively, D is TRBD2 (6 bases). V was clipped by 6 bases and J by 4 bases, with 9 bases between them. This CDR3 region has 12 residues. The germline CDR1 and CDR2 sequences are DFQATT and SNEGSKA (reference sequence). CDR3 residues: CSARTTTGELFF. Here the CDR3 DNA reads TGCAGTGCAAGGACTACCACCGGGGAGCTGTTTTTT.

The V gene is TRBV6-1, the J gene TRBJ2-5, with D possibly TRBD2 on 5 matching bases. Germline CDR1 reads MNHNS; CDR2 reads SASEGT. Trimming took 1 base from V and 10 from J, leaving 16 bases between them. The CDR3 extends over 14 amino acids. The CDR3 reads CASSEGSWIGGQYF. The CDR3 bases are TGTGCCAGCAGTGAAGGGTCGTGGATTGGAGGCCAGTACTTC.

There are a few counts of this clonotype. The chain couples TRBV10-3 to TRBJ1-5; TRBD1 matches 7 bases. CDR1 is ENHRY and CDR2 is SYGVKD in the germline V gene. This CDR3 region has 16 residues. With 3 bases clipped from V and 0 bases from J, the junction kept 5 bases outside the gene matches. CDR3 nucleotide sequence: TGTGCCATCAGTGACCGTACAGGGGTTAGCAATCAGCCCCAGCATTTT. It codes for CAISDRTGVSNQPQHF.

At least ten counts were recorded for this clonotype. The chain links TRBV5-5 to TRBJ2-1, with 11 bases matching TRBD2. V trimming: 9 bases; J trimming: 5 bases; junction bases outside the gene matches: 10. The CDR3 runs 15 residues. From germline, CDR1 is SGHKS and CDR2 YYEKEE (reference sequence). The CDR3: CATSSKGLADNEQFF. The CDR3 coding sequence is TGTGCCACCTCTTCGAAGGGACTAGCGGACAATGAGCAGTTCTTC.

The sample holds many counts of this clonotype. V and J are TRBV6-6 and TRBJ2-1; TRBD2 aligns across 7 bases. This CDR3 is built from 13 residues. In germline, CDR1 is MNHNY, CDR2 SVGAGI (reference sequence). Trimming cost V 4 bases and J 5 bases; bases outside gene matches: 2. CDR3 bases: TGTGCCAGCAGTTTCGCGGGAGACAATGAGCAGTTCTTC. This encodes CASSFAGDNEQFF.

This clonotype has ten or more counts. The chain links TRBV5-4 to TRBJ2-2; tentatively, D is TRBD2 (6 bases). CDR1 is SGHNT and CDR2 is YYREEE in the germline V gene (reference sequence). CDR3 length: 15 amino acids. Trimming removed 5 bases at V and 1 base at J, with 12 bases between. For the CDR3, the DNA is TGTGCCAGCAGTACCCGGGACTGGAACACCGGGGAGCTGTTTTTT. It is translated as CASSTRDWNTGELFF.

This clonotype appeared a few times. The chain joins TRBV9 to TRBJ1-6, with TRBD1 as a possible D gene (5 bases). This CDR3 region has 15 residues. Germline values: CDR1 SGDLS, CDR2 YYNGEE. Trimming shortened V by 4 bases and J by 4 bases, and 12 bases separated the two germline ends. CDR3 DNA: TGTGCCAGCAGCTTCCGCGGGGGGTATAATTCACCCCTCCACTTT. Its protein is CASSFRGGYNSPLHF.

There are a few counts of this clonotype. The V gene is TRBV7-6, the J gene TRBJ2-3; the D is unclear. V lost 3 bases, J lost 15 bases, and 16 bases lay in between. CDR1 is SGHVS and CDR2 is FNYEAQ in the germline V gene. CDR3 length: 12 amino acids. The CDR3 DNA follows: TGTGCCAGCAGCTTGGGCCCCCCATCTATTTATTTT. Translating gives CASSLGPPSIYF.